These T cell receptor beta chains were read from a single sample in a study of blood T cell repertoires in COVID-19. The protocol was immunoSEQ multiplex PCR, while the TCRdb copy is restricted to in-frame clones and leaves out a portion. The repertoire has some 260,000 clones, 85% to 90% of them found once; the top ten carry over 1.2%. Material for sequencing was peripheral blood. The receptors stem from a man aged 80 or over with acute or convalescent COVID-19. The CDR3 runs from the conserved cysteine through the conserved F or W. A D gene is named only where the DNA matches it firmly. Clone size, where shown, is once, few, many, or a class for clones that have expanded.

.,15,TRBJ2-2,TRBV9,.,TGTGCCAGCAGCGTAAGTCTCGGTAGCACCGGGGAGCTGTTTTTT,CASSVSLGSTGELFF
once,16,TRBJ2-3,TRBV11-2,TRBD2,TGTGCCAGCAGCTTAAGCCCGGGAGGCGGCACAGATACGCAGTATTTT,CASSLSPGGGTDTQYF
.,15,TRBJ1-2,TRBV6-1,.,TGTGCCAGCAGTGACCCCCCGAGGTCTAACTATGGCTACACCTTC,CASSDPPRSNYGYTF
.,15,TRBJ2-7,TRBV10-3,TRBD2,TGTGCCATCAGTGGGGCGGGGGTTAGCTCCTACGAGCAGTACTTC,CAISGAGVSSYEQYF
.,15,TRBJ1-2,TRBV19,.,TGTGCCAGTAACGCACGACAGACACTTAACTATGGCTACACCTTC,CASNARQTLNYGYTF
.,15,TRBJ2-1,TRBV11-3,TRBD2,TGTGCCAGCAGTTTTAGCGGGGCCTCCTACAATGAGCAGTTCTTC,CASSFSGASYNEQFF
.,14,TRBJ1-5,TRBV2,TRBD1,TGTGCCAGCAGCTCTGGGACAGGCAATCAGCCCCAGCATTTT,CASSSGTGNQPQHF
.,12,TRBJ1-5,TRBV7-2,TRBD1,TGTGCCAGCAGCTCCCAGGGGGGGCCCCAGCATTTT,CASSSQGGPQHF
.,15,TRBJ2-7,TRBV3-1/TRBV3-2,.,TGTGCCAGCAGCCCCCCCAAAGGACTCCACGACGAGCAGTACTTC,CASSPPKGLHDEQYF
.,14,TRBJ1-5,TRBV4-1,.,TGCGCCAGCAGCCAAGATTTAGGGGTTCAGCCCCAGCATTTT,CASSQDLGVQPQHF
.,16,TRBJ2-7,TRBV5-1,TRBD2,TGCGCCAGCAGCTTACTAGCGGGAGGGGCAGTCTACGAGCAGTACTTC,CASSLLAGGAVYEQYF
.,15,TRBJ1-5,TRBV7-2,TRBD1,TGTGCCAGCAGCTCCTACAGGGGTTCACATCAGCCCCAGCATTTT,CASSSYRGSHQPQHF
.,15,TRBJ2-1,TRBV29-1,.,TGCAGCGTTGAACTCTTTGTGGGCCCTTTAAGGGAGCAGTTCTTC,CSVELFVGPLREQFF
.,12,TRBJ2-1,TRBV19,.,TGTGCCAGCCAGGGGCCCTACAATGAGCAGTTCTTC,CASQGPYNEQFF
.,16,TRBJ1-4,TRBV6-2/TRBV6-3,.,TGTGCCAGCAGTTACTCACGAACAGAGCCCTGGCTCGGCTCGGTTTTT,CASSYSRTEPWLGSVF
.,13,TRBJ1-5,TRBV2,TRBD1,TGTGCCAGCGGGACAGGTGGCAATCAGCCCCAGCATTTT,CASGTGGNQPQHF
.,13,TRBJ1-4,TRBV27,TRBD1,TGTGCCAGCAGTCCTGGACAGGCTGGAAAACTGTTTTTT,CASSPGQAGKLFF
.,14,TRBJ2-1,TRBV29-1,.,TGCAGCGCCAAAGGGAGGGGGGGATACAATGAGCAGTTCTTC,CSAKGRGGYNEQFF
.,15,TRBJ2-2,TRBV5-1,.,TGCGCCAGCAGCATGGGACATTTAAACGCCGGGGAGCTGTTTTTT,CASSMGHLNAGELFF
.,16,TRBJ1-4,TRBV28,TRBD1,TGTGCCAGCAGCTCGACAGGGTCTGCAGCTAATGAAAAACTGTTTTTT,CASSSTGSAANEKLFF
.,16,TRBJ2-2,TRBV5-4,TRBD1,TGTGCCAGCAGCTCCGGGACAGTTGGTGTGACGGGGGAGCTGTTTTTT,CASSSGTVGVTGELFF
once,18,TRBJ2-5,TRBV2,TRBD2,TGTGCCAGCAGTGACCTGGGACTAGCGGGACGTCGGTCGGAGACCCAGTACTTC,CASSDLGLAGRRSETQYF
.,17,TRBJ1-2,TRBV7-2,TRBD1,TGTGCCAGCAGCTTATCCGTCAGGGACAGGGGCCACTATGGCTACACCTTC,CASSLSVRDRGHYGYTF
.,17,TRBJ1-2,TRBV5-6,TRBD1,TGTGCCAGCAGCCCGGAATCGGACAGGGGGCTGGGTAATGGCTACACCTTC,CASSPESDRGLGNGYTF
.,16,TRBJ2-1,TRBV4-2,TRBD2,TGTGCCAGCAGCCAAATTAGCGGGTTACGTGGGAATGAGCAGTTCTTC,CASSQISGLRGNEQFF
.,15,TRBJ2-1,TRBV7-6,TRBD2,TGTGCCAGCAGCTCCACTAGCGGAAGTAACAATGAGCAGTTCTTC,CASSSTSGSNNEQFF
.,18,TRBJ2-3,TRBV4-2,TRBD2,TGTGCCAGCAGCCAAGATCCAACTAGCGGGGGGGCCATGGATACGCAGTATTTT,CASSQDPTSGGAMDTQYF
.,13,TRBJ2-1,TRBV4-3,.,TGCGCCAGCAGCCAAGACAGGAACAATGAGCAGTTCTTC,CASSQDRNNEQFF
.,16,TRBJ2-2,TRBV6-5,TRBD1,TGTGCCAGCAGTTACACAGGGACAGGGAGGACCGGGGAGCTGTTTTTT,CASSYTGTGRTGELFF
.,15,TRBJ1-1,TRBV6-5,.,TGTGCCAGCAGGGCTGACTTTGGTATGAACACTGAAGCTTTCTTT,CASRADFGMNTEAFF
.,13,TRBJ1-6,TRBV9,.,TGTGCCAGCAGCGTAGGCGGTGGGTCACCCCTCCACTTT,CASSVGGGSPLHF
.,17,TRBJ2-2,TRBV5-1,TRBD2,TGCGCCAGCAGCTTGGTGCTAGCGGGAGATGGTACCGGGGAGCTGTTTTTT,CASSLVLAGDGTGELFF
.,17,TRBJ1-1,TRBV6-2/TRBV6-3,TRBD1,TGTGCCAGCAGTTCCCGACAGCAGGGGGCAGTTAGGACTGAAGCTTTCTTT,CASSSRQQGAVRTEAFF
.,14,TRBJ1-1,TRBV19,.,TGTGCCAGTAAAGGCACAGGAGCGAACACTGAAGCTTTCTTT,CASKGTGANTEAFF
.,15,TRBJ2-7,TRBV28,TRBD2,TGTGCCAGCACCCTCTATGCGGGAGGCTCCTACGAGCAGTACTTC,CASTLYAGGSYEQYF
.,16,TRBJ1-1,TRBV5-1,TRBD1,TGCGCCAGCAGCCCGCGATCACAGGGGGCCCGCACTGAAGCTTTCTTT,CASSPRSQGARTEAFF
few,17,TRBJ1-6,TRBV15,TRBD1,TGTGCCACCAGCAGAGAATACCCGGGACAGGCCAATTCACCCCTCCACTTT,CATSREYPGQANSPLHF
.,13,TRBJ2-7,TRBV11-2,.,TGTGCCAGCAGCTTAGGGAGGTCCTACGAGCAGTACTTC,CASSLGRSYEQYF
.,16,TRBJ1-1,TRBV5-4,.,TGTGCCAGCAGCTTTAGTTGGGGCGGACCCAACACTGAAGCTTTCTTT,CASSFSWGGPNTEAFF
.,13,TRBJ1-2,TRBV11-2,.,TGTGCCAGCAGCTTCACACAGGGAAAGGGCTACACCTTC,CASSFTQGKGYTF
.,12,TRBJ2-2,TRBV12-3/TRBV12-4,.,TGTGCCAGCAGGAGGGACACCGGGGAGCTGTTTTTT,CASRRDTGELFF
.,13,TRBJ1-1,TRBV12-3/TRBV12-4,.,TGTGCCAGCAGTTTTGGGCAGGGTACTGAAGCTTTCTTT,CASSFGQGTEAFF
.,13,TRBJ2-5,TRBV28,TRBD2,TGTGCCAGCACGACTGGGGGGGTCGGGACCCAGTACTTC,CASTTGGVGTQYF
.,16,TRBJ1-2,TRBV3-1/TRBV3-2,TRBD1,TGTGCCAGCAGCCAAGATCTTACAGGGGCTACGGAAGGCTACACCTTC,CASSQDLTGATEGYTF
.,14,TRBJ1-1,TRBV7-3,.,TGTGCCAGCAGCTTAATTTCGGGGAGCACTGAAGCTTTCTTT,CASSLISGSTEAFF
.,16,TRBJ2-7,TRBV18,TRBD1,TGTGCCAGCTCACCACTGGTCACAGGGGATGCCTACGAGCAGTACTTC,CASSPLVTGDAYEQYF
.,19,TRBJ1-4,TRBV18,TRBD1,TGTGCCAGCTCACCAAATGCCGGGACAGGGGCCTCCGGAGGTGAAAAACTGTTTTTT,CASSPNAGTGASGGEKLFF
.,16,TRBJ1-3,TRBV4-1,.,TGCGCCAGCAGCCAAGATCCGGCCCTAGCGGGAAACACCATATATTTT,CASSQDPALAGNTIYF
.,14,TRBJ2-1,TRBV4-3,.,TGCGCCAGCAGCCAAGAGGGGCGGACCGGAAGGCAGTTCTTC,CASSQEGRTGRQFF
.,15,TRBJ1-3,TRBV7-9,TRBD1,TGTGCCAGCAGCTTGACTGCGACAGGGGCAAACACCATATATTTT,CASSLTATGANTIYF
.,16,TRBJ2-7,TRBV28,.,TGTGCCAGCAGTTCGCCGGGGGAAAAAGAGACCTACGAGCAGTACTTC,CASSSPGEKETYEQYF
.,13,TRBJ1-2,TRBV11-2,TRBD1,TGTGCCAGCAGCCAAACAGGGGTTAATGGCTACACCTTC,CASSQTGVNGYTF
.,15,TRBJ2-7,TRBV7-2,TRBD2,TGTGCCAGCAGCTTGCGGACTAGCGTAAACTACGAGCAGTACTTC,CASSLRTSVNYEQYF
.,15,TRBJ2-2,TRBV7-6,.,TGTGCCAGCCGCGAAAAGACACATTACACCGGGGAGCTGTTTTTT,CASREKTHYTGELFF
.,15,TRBJ2-7,TRBV6-6,TRBD2,TGTGCCAGTTCGCAGACAACTAGCGGGGTCTACGAGCAGTACTTC,CASSQTTSGVYEQYF
.,14,TRBJ1-1,TRBV29-1,TRBD1,TGCAGCGACGGATTCCGGACAGGACCAACCGGGGCTTTCTTT,CSDGFRTGPTGAFF
.,13,TRBJ2-7,TRBV19,TRBD1,TGTGCCAGTAGCGGACAGGGGATCTACGAGCAGTACTTC,CASSGQGIYEQYF
.,15,TRBJ2-1,TRBV21-1,.,TGTGCCAGCAGCGACGATGAGCGGGAGGGCAATGAGCAGTTCTTC,CASSDDEREGNEQFF
.,17,TRBJ2-3,TRBV15,TRBD1,TGTGCCACCAGCGGGACAGGGGACATTTCACACACAGATACGCAGTATTTT,CATSGTGDISHTDTQYF
.,12,TRBJ2-7,TRBV6-2/TRBV6-3,.,TGTGCCAGCAGTTATCCAGGCTACGAGCAGTACTTC,CASSYPGYEQYF